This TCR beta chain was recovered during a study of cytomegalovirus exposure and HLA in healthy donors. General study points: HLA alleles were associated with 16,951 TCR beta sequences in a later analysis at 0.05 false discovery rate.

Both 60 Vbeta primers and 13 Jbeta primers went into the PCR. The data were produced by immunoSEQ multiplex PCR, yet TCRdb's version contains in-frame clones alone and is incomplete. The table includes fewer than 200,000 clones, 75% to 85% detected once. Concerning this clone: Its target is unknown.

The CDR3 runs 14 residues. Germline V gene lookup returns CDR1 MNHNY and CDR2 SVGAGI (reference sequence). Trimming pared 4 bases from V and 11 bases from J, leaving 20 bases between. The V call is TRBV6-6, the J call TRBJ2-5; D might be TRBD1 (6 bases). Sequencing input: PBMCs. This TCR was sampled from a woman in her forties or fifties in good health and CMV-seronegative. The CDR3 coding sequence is TGTGCCAGCAGTTTAACCGGGACACAAGGAGAGCAGTACTTC. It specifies CASSLTGTQGEQYF.